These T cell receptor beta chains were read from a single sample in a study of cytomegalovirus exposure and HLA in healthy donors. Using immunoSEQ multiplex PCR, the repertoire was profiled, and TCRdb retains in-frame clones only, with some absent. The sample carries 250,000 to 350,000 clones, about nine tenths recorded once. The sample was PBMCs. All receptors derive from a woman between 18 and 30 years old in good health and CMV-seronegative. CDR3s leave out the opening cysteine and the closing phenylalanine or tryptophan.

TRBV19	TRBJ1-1	ASSPERGGTEAF
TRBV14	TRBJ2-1	ASSPLLGLAGGDLNEQF
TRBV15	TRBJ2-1	ATSNTNEQF
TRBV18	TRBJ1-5	ASSQVGTGNQPQH
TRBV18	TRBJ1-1	ASSRGQDDTEAF
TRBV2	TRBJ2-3	ASRAGELAGRGGTDTQY
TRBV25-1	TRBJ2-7	ASGQGYGEQY
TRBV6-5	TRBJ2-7	ASSSFSGDSYEQY
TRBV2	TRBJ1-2	ASSQGDVYGYT
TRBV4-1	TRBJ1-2	ASSRSGQSRYGYT
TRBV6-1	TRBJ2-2	ASITGSNTGELF
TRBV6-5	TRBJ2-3	ASSYSEVRGGDTQY
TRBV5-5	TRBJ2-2	ASSFGLAANTGELF
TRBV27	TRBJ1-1	ASSSIPGLDPGTEAF
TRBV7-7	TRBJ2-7	ASSLGQGAGYEQY
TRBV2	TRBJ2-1	ASRTGSSYNEQF
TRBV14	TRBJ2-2	ASSRPGVATGELF